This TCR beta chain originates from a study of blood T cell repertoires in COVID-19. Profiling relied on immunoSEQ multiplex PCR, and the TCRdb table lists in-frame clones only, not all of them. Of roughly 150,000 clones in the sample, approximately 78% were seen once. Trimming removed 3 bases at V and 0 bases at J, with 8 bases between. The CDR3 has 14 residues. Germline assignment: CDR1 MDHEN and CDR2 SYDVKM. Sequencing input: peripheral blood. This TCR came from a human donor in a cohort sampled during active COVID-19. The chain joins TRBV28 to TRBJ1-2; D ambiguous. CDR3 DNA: TGTGCCAGCAGTTTGGAGGATTCTAACTATGGCTACACCTTC. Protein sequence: CASSLEDSNYGYTF.